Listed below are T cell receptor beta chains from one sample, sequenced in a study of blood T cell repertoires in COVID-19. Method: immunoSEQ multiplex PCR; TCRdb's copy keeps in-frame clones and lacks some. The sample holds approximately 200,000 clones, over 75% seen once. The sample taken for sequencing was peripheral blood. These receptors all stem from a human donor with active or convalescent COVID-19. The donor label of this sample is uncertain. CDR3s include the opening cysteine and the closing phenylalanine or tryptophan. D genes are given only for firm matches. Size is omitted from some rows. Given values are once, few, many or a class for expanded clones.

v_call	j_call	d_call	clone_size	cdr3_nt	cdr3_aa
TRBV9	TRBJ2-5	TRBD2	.	TGTGCCAGCAGCCCCGGGACTAGCGGGAACCCAGACCAAGAGACCCAGTACTTC	CASSPGTSGNPDQETQYF
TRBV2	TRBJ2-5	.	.	TGTGCCAGCAGTGAAGGGGGCTCGACCCAGTACTTC	CASSEGGSTQYF
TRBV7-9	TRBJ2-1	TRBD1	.	TGTGCCAGCAGCACGGACAGGGTGGCCAAAGAGGGCAATGAGCAGTTCTTC	CASSTDRVAKEGNEQFF
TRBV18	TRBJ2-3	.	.	TGTGCTAGCTCACCCATTAGCACAGATACGCAGTATTTT	CASSPISTDTQYF
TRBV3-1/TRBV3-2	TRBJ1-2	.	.	TGTGCCAGCAGCCAAGATGTCGGGGAATATGGCTACACCTTC	CASSQDVGEYGYTF
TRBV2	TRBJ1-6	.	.	TGTGCCAGCAGTGGTGGAGGGCGGAATGGTTCACCCCTCCACTTT	CASSGGGRNGSPLHF
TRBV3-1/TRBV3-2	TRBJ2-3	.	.	TGTGCCAGCAAAGAACTAGATACGCAGTATTTT	CASKELDTQYF
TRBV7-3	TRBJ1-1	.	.	TGTGCCAGCGGAGGATTGAACACTGAAGCTTTCTTT	CASGGLNTEAFF
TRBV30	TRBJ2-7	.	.	TGTGCCTGTGAAGAAGCGGAATCCTACGAGCAGTACTTC	CACEEAESYEQYF
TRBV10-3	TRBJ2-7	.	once	TGTGCCATCAGTGAGGGGGCAGGGCCCACTTCGAGGGAGCAGTACTTC	CAISEGAGPTSREQYF
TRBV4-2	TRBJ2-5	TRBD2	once	TGTGCCAGCAGCCAAGGAACGCGGGGGACGGGGCAAGAGACCCAGTACTTC	CASSQGTRGTGQETQYF
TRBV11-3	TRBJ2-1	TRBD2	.	TGTGCCAGCAGCTTAAAGACTAGCTTAGGACCAAATGAGCAGTTCTTC	CASSLKTSLGPNEQFF
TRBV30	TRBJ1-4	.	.	TGTGCCTGGAGTGTAGAGGAGGGTGAAAAACTGTTTTTT	CAWSVEEGEKLFF
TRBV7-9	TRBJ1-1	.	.	TGTGCCAGCAGCTTTGGGGGCGGGAACACTGAAGCTTTCTTT	CASSFGGGNTEAFF
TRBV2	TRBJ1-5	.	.	TGTGCCAGCAGGAAAAACAGGGATCAGCCCCAGCATTTT	CASRKNRDQPQHF
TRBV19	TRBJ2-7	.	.	TGTGCCAGTAGTATAGGTCCAGGTAGCTCCTACGAGCAGTACTTC	CASSIGPGSSYEQYF
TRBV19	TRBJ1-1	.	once	TGTGCCACCTCATTGGTAGCTCATTCGCCTTCTCTCATGAACACTGAAGCTTTCTTT	CATSLVAHSPSLMNTEAFF
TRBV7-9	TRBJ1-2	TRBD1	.	TGTGCCAGCAGCCGCGACAGGGACGACTATGGCTACACCTTC	CASSRDRDDYGYTF
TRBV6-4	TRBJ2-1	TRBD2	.	TGTGCCAGCAGTGACTCGCCTAGCGGGGGGTACAATGAGCAGTTCTTC	CASSDSPSGGYNEQFF
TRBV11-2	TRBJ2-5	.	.	TGTGCCAGCAGCTTAGATGTCGAGGACTACAACCAAGAGACCCAGTACTTC	CASSLDVEDYNQETQYF
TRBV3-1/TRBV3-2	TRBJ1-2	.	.	TGTGCCAGCAGCCAAGGAGCCTATGGCTACACCTTC	CASSQGAYGYTF
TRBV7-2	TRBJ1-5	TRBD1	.	TGTGCCAGCAGCACCGACAGGGTTCCTAATCAGCCCCAGCATTTT	CASSTDRVPNQPQHF
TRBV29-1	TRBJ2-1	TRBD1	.	TGCAGCGTTGACAGGACAGGCACCTACAATGAGCAGTTCTTC	CSVDRTGTYNEQFF
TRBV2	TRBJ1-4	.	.	TGTGCCAGCGTGGCAAATGAAAAACTGTTTTTT	CASVANEKLFF
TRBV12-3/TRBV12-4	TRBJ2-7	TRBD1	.	TGTGCCAGCACTTACAGGGGGCACGAGCAGTACTTC	CASTYRGHEQYF
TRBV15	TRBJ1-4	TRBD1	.	TGTGCCACCAAGGGGGCGAGATCAACTAATGAAAAACTGTTTTTT	CATKGARSTNEKLFF
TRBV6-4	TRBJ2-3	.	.	TGTGCCAGCAGCCTTGGGGGGTTACACACAGATACGCAGTATTTT	CASSLGGLHTDTQYF
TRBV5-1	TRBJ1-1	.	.	TGCGCCAGCAGCTTGGCCCTGACAGGAATGAACACTGAAGCTTTCTTT	CASSLALTGMNTEAFF
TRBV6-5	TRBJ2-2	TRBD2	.	TGTGCCAGCACGAAACGGGGGGAAGGTACCGGGGAGCTGTTTTTT	CASTKRGEGTGELFF
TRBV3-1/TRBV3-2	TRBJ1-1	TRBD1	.	TGTGCCAGCAGCCCCTGGGACAGGGGGAAGGCTGAAGCTTTCTTT	CASSPWDRGKAEAFF
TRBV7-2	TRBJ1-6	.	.	TGTGCCAGCAGCTTAGCACGGTATAATTCACCCCTCCACTTT	CASSLARYNSPLHF
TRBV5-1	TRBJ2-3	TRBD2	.	TGCGCCAGCAGGCTGGGACTAGCGAGCACAGATACGCAGTATTTT	CASRLGLASTDTQYF
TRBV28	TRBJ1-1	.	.	TGTGCCAGCAACACAGTGCCATTCACTGAAGCTTTCTTT	CASNTVPFTEAFF
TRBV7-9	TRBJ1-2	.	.	TGTGCCAGCAGCTTAGTATTACGCCGGACATCAGCTATTCTCTATGGCTACACCTTC	CASSLVLRRTSAILYGYTF
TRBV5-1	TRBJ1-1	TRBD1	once	TGCGCCAGCAGCTTGGAGGGACAGGTAGACACTGAAGCTTTCTTT	CASSLEGQVDTEAFF
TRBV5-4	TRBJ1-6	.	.	TGTGCCAGCAGCCAAACCCAAGCGGGGCCTGGGAATTCACCCCTCCACTTT	CASSQTQAGPGNSPLHF
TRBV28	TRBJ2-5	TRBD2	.	TGTGCCAGCAGTTTAGCGGGGGGCCGGGGGGAGACCCAGTACTTC	CASSLAGGRGETQYF
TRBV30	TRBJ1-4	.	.	TGTGCCTGGAGTGTGGGGATGGGGAGTGAAAAACTGTTTTTT	CAWSVGMGSEKLFF
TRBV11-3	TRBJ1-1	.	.	TGTGCCAGCAGCTTAGGAGGCAGGGGAGATGACACTGAAGCTTTCTTT	CASSLGGRGDDTEAFF
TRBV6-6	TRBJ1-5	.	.	TGTGCCAGCAGCCTCGGGAGGGAGGGCAATCAGCCCCAGCATTTT	CASSLGREGNQPQHF
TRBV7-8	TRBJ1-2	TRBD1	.	TGTGCCAGCAGCTTTTCGACAGGGATAGACTATGGCTACACCTTC	CASSFSTGIDYGYTF
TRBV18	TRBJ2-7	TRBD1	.	TGTGCCAGCTCACCCGGGACAGCCTCCTACGAGCAGTACTTC	CASSPGTASYEQYF
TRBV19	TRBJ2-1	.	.	TGTGCCAGTAGGTTATACAATGAGCAGTTCTTC	CASRLYNEQFF
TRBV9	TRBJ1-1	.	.	TGTGCCAGCAGCGTAGGGGCAGGGAAAGAAGCTTTCTTT	CASSVGAGKEAFF
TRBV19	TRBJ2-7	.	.	TGTGCCAGTAGTATCTCCCTAACCTACGAGCAGTACTTC	CASSISLTYEQYF
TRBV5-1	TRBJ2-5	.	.	TGCGCCAGCAGCTTGGAGGGGGACCAAGAGACCCAGTACTTC	CASSLEGDQETQYF
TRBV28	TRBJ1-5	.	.	TGTGCCAGCAGTTTAGACAGGCTATCTTATCAGCCCCAGCATTTT	CASSLDRLSYQPQHF
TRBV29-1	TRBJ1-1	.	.	TGCAGTGTTGATAAGAGTACTGAAGCTTTCTTT	CSVDKSTEAFF
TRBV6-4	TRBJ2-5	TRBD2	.	TGTGCCACCTTCATGGTAGCGGGGCTGTCGGAGACCCAGTACTTC	CATFMVAGLSETQYF
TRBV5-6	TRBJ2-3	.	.	TGTGCCAGCAGCTTGTCAGGGTACTTCACGCAGTATTTT	CASSLSGYFTQYF
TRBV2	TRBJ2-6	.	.	TGTGCCAGCAAGGACAGCTCTGGGGCCAACGTCCTGACTTTC	CASKDSSGANVLTF
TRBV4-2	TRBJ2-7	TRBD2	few	TGTGCCAGCAGCCAGACGCTACTAGCGGGCTCCTACGAGCAGTACTTC	CASSQTLLAGSYEQYF
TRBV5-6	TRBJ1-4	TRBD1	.	TGTGCCAGCAGTCGAGGGGGCGCCGGAACTAATGAAAAACTGTTTTTT	CASSRGGAGTNEKLFF